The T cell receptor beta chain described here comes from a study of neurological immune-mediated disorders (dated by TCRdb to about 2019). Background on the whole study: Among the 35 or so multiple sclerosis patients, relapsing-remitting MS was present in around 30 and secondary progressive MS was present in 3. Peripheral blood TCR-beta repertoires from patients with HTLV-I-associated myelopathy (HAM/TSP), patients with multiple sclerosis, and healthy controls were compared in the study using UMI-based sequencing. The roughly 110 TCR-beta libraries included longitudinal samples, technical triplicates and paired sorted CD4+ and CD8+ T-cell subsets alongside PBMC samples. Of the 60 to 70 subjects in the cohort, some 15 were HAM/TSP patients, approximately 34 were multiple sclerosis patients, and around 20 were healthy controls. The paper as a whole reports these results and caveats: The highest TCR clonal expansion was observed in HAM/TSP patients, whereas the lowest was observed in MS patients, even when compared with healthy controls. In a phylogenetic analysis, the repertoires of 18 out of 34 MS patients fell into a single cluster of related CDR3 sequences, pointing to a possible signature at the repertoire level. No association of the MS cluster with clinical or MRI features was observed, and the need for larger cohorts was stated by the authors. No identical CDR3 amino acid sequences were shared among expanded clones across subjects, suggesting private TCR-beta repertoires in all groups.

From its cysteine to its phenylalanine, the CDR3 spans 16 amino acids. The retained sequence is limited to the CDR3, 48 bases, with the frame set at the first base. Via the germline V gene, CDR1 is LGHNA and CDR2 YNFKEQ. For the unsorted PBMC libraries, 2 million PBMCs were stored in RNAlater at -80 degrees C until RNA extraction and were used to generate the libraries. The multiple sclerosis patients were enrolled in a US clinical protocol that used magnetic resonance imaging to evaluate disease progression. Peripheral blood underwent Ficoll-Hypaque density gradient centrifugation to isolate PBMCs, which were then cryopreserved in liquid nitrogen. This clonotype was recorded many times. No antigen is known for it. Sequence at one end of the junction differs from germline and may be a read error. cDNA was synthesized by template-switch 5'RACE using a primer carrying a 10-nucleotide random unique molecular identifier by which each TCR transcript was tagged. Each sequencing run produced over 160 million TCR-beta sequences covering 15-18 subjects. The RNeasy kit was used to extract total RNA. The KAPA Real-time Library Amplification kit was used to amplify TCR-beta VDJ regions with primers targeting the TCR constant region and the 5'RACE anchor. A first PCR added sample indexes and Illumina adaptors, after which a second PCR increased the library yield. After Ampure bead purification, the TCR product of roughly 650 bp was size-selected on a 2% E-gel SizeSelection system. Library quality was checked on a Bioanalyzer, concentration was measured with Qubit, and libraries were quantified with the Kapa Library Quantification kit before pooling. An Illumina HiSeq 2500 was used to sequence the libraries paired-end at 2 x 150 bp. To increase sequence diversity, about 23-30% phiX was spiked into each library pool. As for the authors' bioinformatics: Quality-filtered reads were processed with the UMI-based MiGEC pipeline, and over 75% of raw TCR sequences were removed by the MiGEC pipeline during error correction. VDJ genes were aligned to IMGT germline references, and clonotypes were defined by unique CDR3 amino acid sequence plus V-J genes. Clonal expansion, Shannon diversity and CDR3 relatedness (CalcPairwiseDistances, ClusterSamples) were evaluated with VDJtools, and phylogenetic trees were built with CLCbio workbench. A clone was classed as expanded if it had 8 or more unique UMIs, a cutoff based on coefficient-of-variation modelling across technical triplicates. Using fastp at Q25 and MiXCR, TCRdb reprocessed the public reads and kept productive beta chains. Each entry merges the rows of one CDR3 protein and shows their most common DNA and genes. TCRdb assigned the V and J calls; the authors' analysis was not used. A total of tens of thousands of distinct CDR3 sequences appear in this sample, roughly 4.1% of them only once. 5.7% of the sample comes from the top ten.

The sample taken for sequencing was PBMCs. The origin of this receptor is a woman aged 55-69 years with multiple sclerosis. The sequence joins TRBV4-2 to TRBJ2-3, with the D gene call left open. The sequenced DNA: TGCGCCAGCAGCCAAGATGTGGGCACTCGCACAGATACGCAGTATTTT. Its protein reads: CASSQDVGTRTDTQYF.